The 21 T cell receptor beta chains listed next were all sequenced from one sample in a study of T cell clones after liver transplantation. The method was immunoSEQ multiplex PCR; TCRdb's version includes in-frame clones alone and lacks a portion of them. The table includes about 120,000 clones, 90% detected once. The sample in question was CD4+ T cells from blood, obtained 12 months after liver transplant. These receptors were taken from a human patient who received a liver transplant. Part of the T cells may come from the graft donor.

The V and J genes are TRBV7-3 and TRBJ2-2, with D tentatively TRBD2 (5 bases). Trimming stripped 5 bases from V and 5 bases from J, with 6 bases between. The CDR3 sequence is 12 residues long. Germline V gene sequence: CDR1 SGHTA, CDR2 FQGTGA. This chain's CDR3 is CASSERTGELFF. For the CDR3, the DNA is TGTGCCAGCAGCGAGCGGACCGGGGAGCTGTTTTTT.

V and J are TRBV9 and TRBJ2-3, with D perhaps being TRBD1 or TRBD2 (6 bases each). Germline CDR1 SGDLS, CDR2 YYNGEE. The V end was cut by 0 bases, the J end by 4 bases, with 24 bases between. The CDR3 contains 19 residues. The CDR3 DNA reads TGTGCCAGCAGCGTAGCAGGGGTGCTAGGAACGGGGGTAGCAGATACGCAGTATTTT. Amino acids: CASSVAGVLGTGVADTQYF. The full variable domain, completed using reference TRBV9 and TRBJ2-3, is DSGVTQTPKHLITATGQRVTLRCSPRSGDLSVYWYQQSLDQGLQFLIQYYNGEERAKGNILERFSAQQFPDLHSELNLSSLELGDSALYFCASSVAGVLGTGVADTQYFGPGTRLTVL.

This CDR3 reads CASSLGSGEKLFF. The CDR3 nucleotides read TGCGCCAGCAGCTTGGGGTCAGGTGAAAAACTGTTTTTT. The chain employs TRBV5-1 and TRBJ1-4; no definite D call. V dropped 0 bases and J dropped 7 bases, with 7 bases sitting between them. Per the germline V gene, CDR1 is SGHRS and CDR2 is YFSETQ. The CDR3 runs 13 residues. Using reference TRBV5-1 and TRBJ1-4 for the parts outside the CDR3, the full variable domain is KAGVTQTPRYLIKTRGQQVTLSCSPISGHRSVSWYQQTPGQGLQFLFEYFSETQRNKGNFPGRFSGRQFSNSRSEMNVSTLELGDSALYLCASSLGSGEKLFFGSGTQLSVL.

The chain carries TRBV14 and TRBJ1-1; the D is unclear. This CDR3 contains 13 residues. The V end was cut by 4 bases, the J end by 3 bases, with 9 bases between. Germline-derived CDR1 and CDR2 are SGHDN and FVKESK. CDR3 region: CASSPQIDTEAFF. In DNA form, the CDR3 reads TGTGCCAGCAGCCCCCAGATTGACACTGAAGCTTTCTTT.

The V call is TRBV2, the J call TRBJ2-3, with 8 bases that match TRBD2. Germline V gene data show CDR1 as SNHLY and CDR2 as FYNNEI. The CDR3 contains 14 residues. After removal of 6 bases from V and 8 bases from J, the junction contained 10 bases not matched to a gene. CDR3 coding DNA: TGTGCCAGCAGCCCCGGGACTAGTTCGACTACGCAGTATTTT. This gives the protein CASSPGTSSTTQYF. Complete variable domain (other parts from reference TRBV2 and TRBJ2-3): EPEVTQTPSHQVTQMGQEVILRCVPISNHLYFYWYRQILGQKVEFLVSFYNNEISEKSEIFDDQFSVERPDGSNFTLKIRSTKLEDSAMYFCASSPGTSSTTQYFGPGTRLTVL.

The CDR3 DNA reads TGTGCCAGCACTCTCCCGGGACTAGCGGGAGCCGGCACCGGGGAGCTGTTTTTT. It specifies CASTLPGLAGAGTGELFF. The V gene is TRBV2, the J gene TRBJ2-2; 14 nucleotides align to TRBD2. V was clipped by 7 bases and J by 4 bases; unmatched bases: 11. Per germline, CDR1 SNHLY and CDR2 FYNNEI. The CDR3 runs 18 residues. The whole variable domain, filled in from reference TRBV2 and TRBJ2-2, reads EPEVTQTPSHQVTQMGQEVILRCVPISNHLYFYWYRQILGQKVEFLVSFYNNEISEKSEIFDDQFSVERPDGSNFTLKIRSTKLEDSAMYFCASTLPGLAGAGTGELFFGEGSRLTVL.

This chain uses TRBV2 with TRBJ2-3; D unresolved. Germline V gives CDR1 SNHLY, CDR2 FYNNEI. The CDR3 sequence is 14 residues long. V lost 4 bases, J lost 6 bases, and 14 bases lay in between. CDR3 DNA sequence: TGTGCCAGCAGTGCCCCCACTGCCGGGGATACGCAGTATTTT. Translation gives CASSAPTAGDTQYF.

The chain carries TRBV6-5 and TRBJ2-3; D uncertain. CDR1 is MNHEY, CDR2 SVGAGI, per germline. Trimming removed 6 bases from V and 1 base from J, with 5 bases in between. The CDR3 has 12 amino acids. CDR3 nucleotides: TGTGCCAGCAGCCCCGGCACAGATACGCAGTATTTT. It yields the protein CASSPGTDTQYF.

This clone is a singleton in its sample. The chain links TRBV7-2 to TRBJ2-5; TRBD2 matches at 13 bases. J lost 5 bases, V lost 5 bases, and 5 bases had no gene match. The germline V gene has CDR1 SGHTA and CDR2 FQGNSA. The length of the CDR3 is 15 residues. CDR3 bases: TGTGCCAGCAGCCTAAGACTAGCGGGGGGCGAGACCCAGTACTTC. This translates into CASSLRLAGGETQYF.

The chain links TRBV7-2 to TRBJ1-2; D perhaps matches TRBD1 (5 bases). The CDR3 runs 13 residues. Germline-derived CDR1 and CDR2 are SGHTA and FQGNSA. V gave up 2 bases and J gave up 5 bases, with 9 bases separating them. The CDR3 here is CASSLRQGYGYTF. The CDR3 DNA reads as TGTGCCAGCAGCTTACGTCAGGGATATGGCTACACCTTC.

Note on this clone: At one end the junction does not follow the germline gene, possibly because of a read error. V usage is TRBV27 and J usage is TRBJ2-7, with D perhaps matching TRBD1 or TRBD2 (6 bases each). The CDR3 extends over 12 amino acids. Germline CDR1 MNHEY, CDR2 SMNVEV (reference sequence). Here the CDR3 DNA reads TGTGCCAGCAGTTTATACAGGGCGGAGGGAAACTTC. It encodes CASSLYRAEGNF.

V and J are TRBV11-2 and TRBJ2-3; TRBD2 agrees at 13 bases. The CDR3 extends over 16 amino acids. Per germline, CDR1 SGHAT and CDR2 FQNNGV. The junction had 5 bases not matched to a gene; V was cut back by 4 bases and J by 4 bases. This chain's CDR3 is CASSYRLAGGPDTQYF. Written as DNA, the CDR3 is TGTGCCAGCAGCTACAGACTAGCGGGAGGCCCAGATACGCAGTATTTT.

The chain combines TRBV19 with TRBJ1-2; no definite D call. Germline V gene data show CDR1 as LNHDA and CDR2 as SQIVND (reference sequence). V lost 3 bases to trimming and J lost 2 bases, with 13 bases between them. The CDR3 contains 15 residues. The CDR3 DNA follows: TGTGCCAGTAGTATCCGCCCGGGCTTAAACTATGGCTACACCTTC. The encoded protein is CASSIRPGLNYGYTF.

This chain uses TRBV30 with TRBJ2-5, with a possible D match to TRBD2 (6 bases). Trimming took 3 bases from V and 5 from J, leaving 19 bases between them. The length of the CDR3 is 15 residues. Germline values: CDR1 GTSNPN, CDR2 SVGIG (reference sequence). CDR3 bases: TGTGCCTGGAGCGCTAGCGCCACGGGGAGGGAGACCCAGTACTTC. It encodes CAWSASATGRETQYF.

This sequence joins TRBV30 and TRBJ1-5; D is possibly TRBD1 (6 bases). The germline CDR1 and CDR2 sequences are GTSNPN and SVGIG (reference sequence). Trimming shortened V by 0 bases and J by 6 bases, and 12 bases separated the two germline ends. The CDR3 has 14 residues. The CDR3 DNA follows: TGTGCCTGGAGTGTTGGAGGGGGATCTCAGCCCCAGCATTTT. It codes for CAWSVGGGSQPQHF.

The chain combines TRBV6-1 with TRBJ2-1; TRBD1 might be the D (6 bases). V was cut by 2 bases and J by 0 bases, with 8 bases left in between. Germline-derived CDR1 and CDR2 are MNHNS and SASEGT. CDR3 length equals 15 residues. The CDR3: CASSERGGSYNEQFF. CDR3 DNA: TGTGCCAGCAGTGAACGAGGGGGCTCCTACAATGAGCAGTTCTTC.

CDR3 sequence (DNA): TGCGCCAGCACCCAGGGACTTTTCACCGATACGCAGTATTTT. Translation: CASTQGLFTDTQYF. V is TRBV5-1 and J is TRBJ2-3; D is possibly TRBD2 (6 bases). In germline, CDR1 is SGHRS, CDR2 YFSETQ. This CDR3 is 14 amino acids long. Deletions cut 6 bases from V and 6 bases from J, with 17 bases between.

On this clone itself: The junction and the germline gene differ at one end; a read error may be behind it. This rearrangement joins TRBV7-7 to TRBJ2-5; D gene ambiguous. Looked up from germline, CDR1 is SSHAT and CDR2 is FNYEAQ (reference sequence). The CDR3 runs to 13 residues. CDR3 amino acids: CASSLEYVETQYF. The DNA for the CDR3 is TGTGCTAGCAGCTTAGAATACGTCGAGACCCAGTACTTC.

The chain combines TRBV19 with TRBJ2-5; no clear D. Trimming removed 10 bases from V and 14 bases from J, with 11 bases in between. Per germline, CDR1 LNHDA and CDR2 SQIVND (reference sequence). The CDR3 contains 8 residues. In DNA form, the CDR3 reads TGTGCCACCGCTAGGGCCTACTTC. This gives the protein CATARAYF.

V and J are TRBV27 and TRBJ1-5; no definite D call. The germline gives CDR1 MNHEY, CDR2 SMNVEV (reference sequence). With 2 bases removed from V and 6 bases from J, the gap between germline ends came to 14 bases. The CDR3 has 15 amino acids. The CDR3 DNA is TGTGCCAGCAGTTTAACTTACAGTCTTCGTCAGCCCCAGCATTTT. Amino acids: CASSLTYSLRQPQHF.

The V call is TRBV11-3, the J call TRBJ2-1; 14 nucleotides agree with TRBD2. CDR1 is SGHNT and CDR2 is YENEEA in the germline V gene. The CDR3 extends over 15 amino acids. Germline trimming cut 5 bases from V and 6 bases from J; bases unmatched to any gene: 3. CDR3 in amino acids: CASSLGLAGVNEQFF. The CDR3 coding sequence is TGTGCCAGCAGCCTGGGACTAGCGGGAGTCAATGAGCAGTTCTTC. The full variable domain, with the rest looked up from reference TRBV11-3 and TRBJ2-1, is EAGVVQSPRYKIIEKKQPVAFWCNPISGHNTLYWYLQNLGQGPELLIRYENEEAVDDSQLPKDRFSAERLKGVDSTLKIQPAELGDSAVYLCASSLGLAGVNEQFFGPGTRLTVL.